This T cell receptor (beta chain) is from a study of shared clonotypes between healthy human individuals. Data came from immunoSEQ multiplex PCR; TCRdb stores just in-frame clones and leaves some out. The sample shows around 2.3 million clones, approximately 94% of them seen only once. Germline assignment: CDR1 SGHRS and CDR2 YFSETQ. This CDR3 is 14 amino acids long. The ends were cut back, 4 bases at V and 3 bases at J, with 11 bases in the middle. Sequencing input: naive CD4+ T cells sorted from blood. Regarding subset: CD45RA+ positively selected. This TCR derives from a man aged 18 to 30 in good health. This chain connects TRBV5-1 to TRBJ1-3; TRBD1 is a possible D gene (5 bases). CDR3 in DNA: TGCGCCAGCAGCCTGGACACGGGTGGAAACACCATATATTTT. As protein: CASSLDTGGNTIYF.